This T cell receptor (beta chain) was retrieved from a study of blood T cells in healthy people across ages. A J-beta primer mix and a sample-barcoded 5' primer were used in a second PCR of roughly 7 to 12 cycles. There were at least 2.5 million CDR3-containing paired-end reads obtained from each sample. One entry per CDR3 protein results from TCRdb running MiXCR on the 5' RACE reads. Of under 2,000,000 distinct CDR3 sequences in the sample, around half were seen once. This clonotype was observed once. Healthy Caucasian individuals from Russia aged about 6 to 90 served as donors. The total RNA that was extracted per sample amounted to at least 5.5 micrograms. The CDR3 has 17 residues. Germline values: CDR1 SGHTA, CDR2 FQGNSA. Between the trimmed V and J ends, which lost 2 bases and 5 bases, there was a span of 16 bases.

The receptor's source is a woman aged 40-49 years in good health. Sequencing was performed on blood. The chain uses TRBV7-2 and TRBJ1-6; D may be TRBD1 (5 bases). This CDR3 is CASSLSLGTLNNSPLHF. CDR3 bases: TGTGCCAGCAGCTTAAGTCTCGGGACCTTAAATAATTCACCCCTCCACTTT.